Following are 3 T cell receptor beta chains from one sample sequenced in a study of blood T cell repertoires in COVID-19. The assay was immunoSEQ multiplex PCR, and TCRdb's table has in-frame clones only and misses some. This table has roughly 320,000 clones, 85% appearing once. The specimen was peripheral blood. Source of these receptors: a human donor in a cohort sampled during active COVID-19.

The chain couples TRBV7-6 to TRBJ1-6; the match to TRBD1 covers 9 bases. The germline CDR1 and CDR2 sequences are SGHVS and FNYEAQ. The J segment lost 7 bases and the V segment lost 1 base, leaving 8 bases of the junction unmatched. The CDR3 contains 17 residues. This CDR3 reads CASSLDNSGQGNSPLHF. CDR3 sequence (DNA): TGTGCCAGCAGCTTAGACAATTCGGGACAGGGAAATTCACCCCTCCACTTT. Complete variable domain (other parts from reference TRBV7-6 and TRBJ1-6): GAGVSQSPRYKVTKRGQDVALRCDPISGHVSLYWYRQALGQGPEFLTYFNYEAQQDKSGLPNDRFSAERPEGSISTLTIQRTEQRDSAMYRCASSLDNSGQGNSPLHFGNGTRLTVT.

In DNA, the CDR3 is TGTGCCACCAGCAGAGACAGGGGGTTTGGAAATGAGCAGTTCTTC. It encodes CATSRDRGFGNEQFF. The V gene is TRBV15, the J gene TRBJ2-1, with 7 bases identical to TRBD1. Germline values: CDR1 LNHNV, CDR2 YYDKDF (reference sequence). CDR3 length: 15 residues. Losses at the gene ends were 0 bases for V and 7 bases for J; bases not matched to a gene: 6.

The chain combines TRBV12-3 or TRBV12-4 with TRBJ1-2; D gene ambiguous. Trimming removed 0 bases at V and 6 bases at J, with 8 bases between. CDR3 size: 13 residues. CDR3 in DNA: TGTGCCAGCAGTTTAGCCCTGTCCGATGGCTACACCTTC. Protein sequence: CASSLALSDGYTF.